This entry describes one T cell receptor (beta chain). The deep-level immunoSEQ assay was used. Each PCR replicate from the sorted subsets contained about 200 ng DNA, which is 25,000 to 30,000 T cell genomes. In the original workflow: ImmunoSEQ yielded junction-only sequences lacking quality scores, so filtering differed. Assay: immunoSEQ multiplex PCR; the TCRdb copy retains only in-frame clones and omits some. V and J calls and clone size are those listed in that table; D and trimming were worked out from the DNA. The sample lists approximately 2.5 million clones, around nine tenths seen once, with 0.14% in the top ten. The record originates from a study of shared clonotypes between healthy human individuals. At the level of the study: Ranging from 18 to 49 in age, donors were two women and three men.

Germline V gives CDR1 MGHDK, CDR2 SYGVNS. CDR3 length: 18 residues. The V end was cut by 8 bases, the J end by 0 bases, with 23 bases between. The sample consisted of naive CD4+ T cells sorted from blood. Subset described: CD45RA+ positively selected. The chain links TRBV25-1 to TRBJ2-1; D unresolved. The receptor was derived from a man aged 18 to 35 in good health. The CDR3 here is CASLLRIKRLRSYNEQFF. CDR3 coding DNA: TGTGCCAGCCTACTCAGAATAAAAAGGCTACGCTCCTACAATGAGCAGTTCTTC.